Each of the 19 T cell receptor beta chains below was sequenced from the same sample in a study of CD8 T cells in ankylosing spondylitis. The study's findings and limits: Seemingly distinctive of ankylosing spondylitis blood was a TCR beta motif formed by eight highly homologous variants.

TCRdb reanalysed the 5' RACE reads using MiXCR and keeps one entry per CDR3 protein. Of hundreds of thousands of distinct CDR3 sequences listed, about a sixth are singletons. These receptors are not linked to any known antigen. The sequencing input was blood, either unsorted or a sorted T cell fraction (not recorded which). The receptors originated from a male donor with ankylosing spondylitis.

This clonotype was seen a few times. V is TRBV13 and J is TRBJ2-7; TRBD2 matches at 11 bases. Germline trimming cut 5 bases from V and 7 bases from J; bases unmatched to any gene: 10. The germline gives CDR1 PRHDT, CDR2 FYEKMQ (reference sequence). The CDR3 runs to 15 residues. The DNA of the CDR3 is TGTGCCAGCAGCGCACTCGGACTAGCGGGTGGAGAGCAGTACTTC. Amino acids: CASSALGLAGGEQYF.

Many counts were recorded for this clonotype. The DNA for the CDR3 is TGTGCCAGCAGGGGAGGCTATGGCTACACCTTC. Amino acid sequence: CASRGGYGYTF. The chain joins TRBV11-3 to TRBJ1-2, with D unresolved. The CDR3 totals 11 residues. Germline CDR1 is SGHNT and CDR2 is YENEEA. Trimming cost V 6 bases and J 4 bases, with 6 bases left between them.

The CDR3 DNA sequence: TGCGCCAGCAGCTTGGCCTCAGGACAGGGAGGCGAGCAGTACTTC. It translates to CASSLASGQGGEQYF. The genes are TRBV5-1 and TRBJ2-7; 8 bases line up with TRBD1. Germline CDR1 SGHRS, CDR2 YFSETQ. CDR3 size: 15 residues. Trimming cost V 0 bases and J 6 bases; bases outside gene matches: 8.

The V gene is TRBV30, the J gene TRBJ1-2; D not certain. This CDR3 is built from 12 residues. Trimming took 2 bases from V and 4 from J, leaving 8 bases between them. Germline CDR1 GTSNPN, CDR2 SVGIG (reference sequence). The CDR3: CAWSLSFYGYTF. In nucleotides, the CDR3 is TGTGCCTGGAGTCTCAGCTTCTATGGCTACACCTTC.

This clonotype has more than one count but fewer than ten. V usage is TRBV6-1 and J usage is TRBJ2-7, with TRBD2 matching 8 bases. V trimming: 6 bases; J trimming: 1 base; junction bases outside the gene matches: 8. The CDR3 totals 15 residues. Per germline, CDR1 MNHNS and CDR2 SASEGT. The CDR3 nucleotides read TGTGCCAGCAGGGATTTACTAGCGGTTTCCTACGAGCAGTACTTC. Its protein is CASRDLLAVSYEQYF.

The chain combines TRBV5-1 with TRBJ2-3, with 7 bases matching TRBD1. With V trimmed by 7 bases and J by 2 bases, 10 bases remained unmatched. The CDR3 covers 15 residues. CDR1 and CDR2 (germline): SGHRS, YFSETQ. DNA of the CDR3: TGCGCCAGCTTACGGACAGGACGAGACACAGATACGCAGTATTTT. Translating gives CASLRTGRDTDTQYF.

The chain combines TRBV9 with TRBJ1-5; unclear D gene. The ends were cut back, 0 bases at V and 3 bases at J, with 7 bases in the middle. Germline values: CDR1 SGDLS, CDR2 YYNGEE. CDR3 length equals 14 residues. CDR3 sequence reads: CASSVDGNNQPQHF. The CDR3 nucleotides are TGTGCCAGCAGCGTAGACGGAAACAATCAGCCCCAGCATTTT.

The DNA of the CDR3 is TGTGCCAGCTCACCCCCTGGGGAGCTGTTTTTT. Amino acid sequence: CASSPPGELFF. This chain joins TRBV18 and TRBJ2-2; D uncertain. The V end was cut by 3 bases, the J end by 8 bases, with 4 bases between. Germline V gene data show CDR1 as KGHSH and CDR2 as LQKENI. The CDR3 is 11 residues long.

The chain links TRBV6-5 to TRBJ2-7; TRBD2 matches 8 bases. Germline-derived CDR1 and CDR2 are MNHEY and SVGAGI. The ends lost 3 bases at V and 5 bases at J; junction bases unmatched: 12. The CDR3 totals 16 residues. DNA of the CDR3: TGTGCCAGCAGTTATTCTAGCGGGCAAATTTCCCACGAGCAGTACTTC. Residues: CASSYSSGQISHEQYF.

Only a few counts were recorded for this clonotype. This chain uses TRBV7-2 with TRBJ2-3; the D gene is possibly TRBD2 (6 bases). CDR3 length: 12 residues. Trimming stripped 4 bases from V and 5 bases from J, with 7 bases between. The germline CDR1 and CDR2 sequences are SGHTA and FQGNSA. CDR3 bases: TGTGCCAGCAGCTCGGGACTAGATACGCAGTATTTT. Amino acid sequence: CASSSGLDTQYF.

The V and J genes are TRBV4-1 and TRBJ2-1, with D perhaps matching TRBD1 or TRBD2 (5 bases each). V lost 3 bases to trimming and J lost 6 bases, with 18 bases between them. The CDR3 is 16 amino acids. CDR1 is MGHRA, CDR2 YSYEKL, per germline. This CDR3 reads CASSHNPGGVPNEQFF. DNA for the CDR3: TGCGCCAGCAGCCACAACCCTGGGGGAGTTCCCAATGAGCAGTTCTTC.

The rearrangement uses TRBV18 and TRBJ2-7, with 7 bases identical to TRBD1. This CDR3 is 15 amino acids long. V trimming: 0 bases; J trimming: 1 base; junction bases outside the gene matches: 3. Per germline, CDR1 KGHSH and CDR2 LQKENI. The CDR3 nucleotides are TGTGCCAGCTCACCACCGGGACAGCGATCCTACGAGCAGTACTTC. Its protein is CASSPPGQRSYEQYF. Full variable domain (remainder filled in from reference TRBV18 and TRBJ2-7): NAGVMQNPRHLVRRRGQEARLRCSPMKGHSHVYWYRQLPEEGLKFMVYLQKENIIDESGMPKERFSAEFPKEGPSILRIQQVVRGDSAAYFCASSPPGQRSYEQYFGPGTRLTVT.

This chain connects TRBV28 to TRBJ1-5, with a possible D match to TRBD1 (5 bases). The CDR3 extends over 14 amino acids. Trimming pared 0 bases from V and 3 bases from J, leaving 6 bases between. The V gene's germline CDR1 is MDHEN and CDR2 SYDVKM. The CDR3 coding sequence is TGTGCCAGCAGTTTATGGGGGGACAATCAGCCCCAGCATTTT. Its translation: CASSLWGDNQPQHF.

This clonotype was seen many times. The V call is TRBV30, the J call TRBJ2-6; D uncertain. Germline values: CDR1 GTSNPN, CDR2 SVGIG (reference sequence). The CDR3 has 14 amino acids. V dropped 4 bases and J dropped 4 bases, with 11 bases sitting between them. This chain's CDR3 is CAWKDLGGANVLTF. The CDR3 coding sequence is TGTGCCTGGAAGGACCTGGGGGGGGCCAACGTCCTGACTTTC.

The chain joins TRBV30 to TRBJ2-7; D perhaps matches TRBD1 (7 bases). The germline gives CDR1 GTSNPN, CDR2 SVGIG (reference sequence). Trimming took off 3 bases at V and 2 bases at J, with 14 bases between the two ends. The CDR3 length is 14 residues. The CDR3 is CAWRGRTGPYEQYF. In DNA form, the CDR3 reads TGTGCCTGGAGAGGGAGGACAGGCCCCTACGAGCAGTACTTC.

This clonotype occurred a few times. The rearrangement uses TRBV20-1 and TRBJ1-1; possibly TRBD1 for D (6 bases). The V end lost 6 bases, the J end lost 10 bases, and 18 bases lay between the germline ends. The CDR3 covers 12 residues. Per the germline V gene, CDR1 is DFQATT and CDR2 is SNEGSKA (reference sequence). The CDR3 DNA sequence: TGCAGTGCCCCAGGCGGGGGGGCGGGAGCTTTCTTT. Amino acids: CSAPGGGAGAFF.

The CDR3 sequence is CASSLQVDNEQFF. CDR3 bases: TGTGCCAGCAGTTTGCAGGTTGACAATGAGCAGTTCTTC. The chain combines TRBV12-3 or TRBV12-4 with TRBJ2-1; D is unresolved. Deletions cut 3 bases from V and 5 bases from J, with 8 bases between. The CDR3 sequence is 13 residues long.

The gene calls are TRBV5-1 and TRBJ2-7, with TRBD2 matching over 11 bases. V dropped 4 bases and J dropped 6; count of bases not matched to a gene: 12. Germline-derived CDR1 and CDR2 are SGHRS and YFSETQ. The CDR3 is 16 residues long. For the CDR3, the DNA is TGCGCCAGCAGCCCCGGGACTAGCGGACCCTCTTCCGAGCAGTACTTC. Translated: CASSPGTSGPSSEQYF.

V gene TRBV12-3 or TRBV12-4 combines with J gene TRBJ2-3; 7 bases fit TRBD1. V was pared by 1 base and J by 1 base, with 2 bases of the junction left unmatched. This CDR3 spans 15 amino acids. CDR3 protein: CASSLVGTGTDTQYF. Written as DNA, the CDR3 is TGTGCCAGCAGTTTAGTGGGGACAGGCACAGATACGCAGTATTTT.